Included here is one T cell receptor beta chain sequence, with context. This sample stems from a study of blood T cell repertoires in COVID-19. In the study overall: Whether acute or convalescent, the COVID-19 samples came from the United States, Italy and Spain. Sources were T cells, B-cell-depleted T cells, or PBMCs; the material itself was cDNA or gDNA.

The CDR3 sequence is 15 residues long. Germline assignment: CDR1 SNHLY and CDR2 FYNNEI. The J segment lost 7 bases and the V segment lost 7 bases, leaving 9 bases of the junction unmatched. Per the authors' pipeline: Reference gene primer amplification in the assay estimated nucleated cell counts. Sequencing used immunoSEQ multiplex PCR; TCRdb keeps in-frame clones, though not all of them. V and J calls and clone size are as listed in that table; D and trimming were resolved from the DNA. This table has roughly 250,000 clones, roughly four fifths appearing once. The clonotype was recovered from a woman aged 60-75 years with active or convalescent COVID-19. The rearrangement joins TRBV2 to TRBJ2-1; 11 nucleotides match TRBD1. Material: peripheral blood. In DNA, the CDR3 is TGTGCCAGCACCCCGGGGGGACAGGGGGGAAATGAGCAGTTCTTC. Translated, it gives CASTPGGQGGNEQFF.